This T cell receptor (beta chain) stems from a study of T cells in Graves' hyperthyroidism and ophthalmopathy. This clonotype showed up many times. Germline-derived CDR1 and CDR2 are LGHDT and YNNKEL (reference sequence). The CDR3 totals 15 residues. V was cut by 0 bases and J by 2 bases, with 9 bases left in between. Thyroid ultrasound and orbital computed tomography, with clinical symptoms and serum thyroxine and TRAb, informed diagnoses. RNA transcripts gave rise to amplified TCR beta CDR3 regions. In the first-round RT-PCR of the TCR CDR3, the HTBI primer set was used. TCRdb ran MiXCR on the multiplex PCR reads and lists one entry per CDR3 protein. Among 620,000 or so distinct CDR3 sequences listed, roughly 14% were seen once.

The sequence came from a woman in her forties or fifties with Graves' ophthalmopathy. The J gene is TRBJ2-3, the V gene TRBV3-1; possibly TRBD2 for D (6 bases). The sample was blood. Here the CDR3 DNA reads TGTGCCAGCAGCCAAGAGGCGGGAATCACAGATACGCAGTATTTT. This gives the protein CASSQEAGITDTQYF.